This T cell receptor (beta chain) stems from a study of OX40 agonist ivuxolimab in advanced cancers. The assay was immunoSEQ multiplex PCR, and TCRdb's table has in-frame clones only and misses some. The sample contains more than 20,000 clones, approximately 86% of which appear only once. V was clipped by 1 base and J by 2 bases; unmatched bases: 4. The CDR3 consists of 16 residues. Per germline, CDR1 GTSNPN and CDR2 SVGIG (reference sequence). The source was CD4+ or CD8+ T cells sorted from blood, collected in a trial of the OX40 agonist ivuxolimab. The chain uses TRBV30 and TRBJ2-4; 11 positions match TRBD2. This receptor was obtained from an adult with an advanced solid tumor such as melanoma, head and neck, liver or kidney cancer. The CDR3 region is CAWSGGTSGTKNIQYF. Here the CDR3 DNA reads TGTGCCTGGAGTGGGGGGACTAGCGGTACCAAAAACATTCAGTACTTC.